This TCR beta chain was retrieved from a study of cytomegalovirus exposure and HLA in healthy donors (dated by TCRdb to the late 2010s). For context, the study as a whole: An earlier analysis of approximately 640 of the donors reported approximately 300 Gb of sequence data and roughly 110 million unique TCR beta sequences from about 200 million T cells. Across under 500 genotyped donors of the cohort, an average of approximately 200,000 unique TCR beta nucleotide sequences per donor were sequenced, and roughly a sixth of those sequences were non-productive. The study aimed to test whether signatures of past pathogen exposure could be identified by cataloging public T cell receptors. Along with the roughly 610-subject first cohort, a separate validation cohort of approximately 110 different subjects was used. Typing coverage differed by locus: A, B, C, DRB1 and DQB1 were typed in about 629-640 donors, DQA1 in around 500, DPA1 in 606, and DPB1 in 450 to 480. A later genetic analysis took genome-wide SNP genotypes for 398 of the 666 donors and used that subset as a discovery cohort. In the later analysis, no new phenotypic data were used to find candidate immune exposures; instead, reliance was placed on TCR beta sequences and their occurrence across donors. A later analysis re-examined previously published TCR beta repertoires from hundreds of donors and added high-resolution HLA genotyping to investigate patterns of TCR occurrence. HLA typing covered class I and class II loci at four-digit resolution. Roughly 300 gigabases of sequencing data and around 85 million unique TCR sequences made up an early release that covered over 550 HLA-typed donors. About 5 DR-DQ haplotypes were handled as single units for association and clustering, since linkage in the cohort was strong. An earlier analysis of about 620 of the donors applied high-throughput TCR beta sequencing to assess whether each TCR beta V gene segment acted as functional or pseudogenic. All discovery cohort repertoires had been generated on a single sequencing platform. Among the approximately 400 genotyped donors, 81% belonged to the genetic ancestry cluster associated with self-reported Caucasian donors. The study used immunosequencing to profile the T cell repertoires of 600 to 850 subjects and linked those repertoires to cytomegalovirus serostatus. Donor age, sex, ethnicity and CMV serostatus were compiled together with the repertoire data. To predict cytomegalovirus infection status, the study combined high-throughput TCR immunosequencing, statistical association of individual TCRs with disease status, and machine learning.

A note on this clone: This clone's antigen is unknown. Base quality data are lacking; no much larger clone is found one base away.

The cohort comprised 710 or so healthy bone marrow donors. All cohort members were sampled while nominally healthy, although unrecorded immune exposures were likely present. The donor tested CMV seropositive, placing the donor among the approximately 310 seropositive members of the cohort. Each donor provided a peripheral blood sample, and peripheral blood mononuclear cells were used for TCR beta sequencing. Genomic DNA extraction from the blood cell samples was performed with the Qiagen DNeasy Blood Extraction Kit. Library preparation employed the immunoSEQ multiplex PCR assay. The multiplex PCR relied on a mix of 60 forward primers for TCR Vbeta segments and 13 reverse primers for TCR Jbeta segments. The CDR3 region of rearranged TCR beta genes was amplified from genomic DNA by a multiplex PCR assay. The Illumina HiSeq System was used to sequence the amplified TCR beta libraries as 87-base-pair reads. The study's processing was this. A later analysis tallied approximately 87 million unique TCR beta chains across the approximately 670 repertoires, and some 10 million of those chains were shared by two or more donors. Raw reads were error-corrected and collapsed into unique sequences by a nearest-neighbor algorithm in which closely related sequences were merged to remove PCR and sequencing errors. To assign V, D and J gene segments, CDR3 sequences were aligned to IMGT reference sequences. For a sequence to be retained, a match of at least six nucleotides to both a V gene segment and a J gene segment was required. A rearrangement was called productive if the CDR3 had no stop codons and remained in frame with V and J, and every other rearrangement was called non-productive. Following IMGT convention, CDR3 was defined as the stretch from the second conserved V-encoded cysteine to the conserved J-encoded phenylalanine. The earlier analysis of more than 450 of the donors excluded sequences that lacked an unambiguous match to a single V gene segment. In an earlier analysis of approximately 590 of the donors, a V segment was called functional when productive rearrangements were above 56.7%, and segregating when the standard deviation between donors exceeded 5%. To diagnose cytomegalovirus status from the catalog of TCR beta chain sequences, a statistical classification framework was built. In a later analysis, V and J genes were assigned by comparing TCR nucleotide sequences against IMGT/GENE-DB human TR gene sequences. In a later analysis, CDR3 sequences and most-parsimonious VDJ recombination scenarios were assigned using the TCRdist pipeline. In a later analysis, each TCR beta chain was defined by its CDR3 amino acid sequence together with its V-gene family, and reads lacking a unique V-gene family were excluded. As a way to deal with suspected cross-contamination and a sequencing artifact, a later analysis dropped over 550 nucleotide sequences that were highly shared and had low generation probability. For each public chain, a later analysis derived a clonal expansion index from normalized ranks of inferred template counts within each repertoire. In a later analysis, generation probabilities were computed using a VDJ recombination model fitted to out-of-frame rearrangements, and the results were checked against IGoR. In a later analysis, TCR-TCR, TCR-HLA and TCR-CMV co-occurrence was scored with hypergeometric tests, and a repertoire-size bias correction was applied to TCR pairs. In a later analysis, false discovery rates were estimated by permuting HLA or CMV assignments 20 times. In a later analysis, co-occurring TCRs were grouped with DBSCAN, and TCRdist sequence similarity was added when clustering was performed within HLA-allele-positive subsets. Repertoires with fewer than 30,000 or more than 120,000 public chains, plus five repertoires with anomalous nucleotide sharing, were excluded from co-occurrence clustering. Not all clones reach the TCRdb copy of this immuneACCESS table, which keeps in-frame sequences only. Checked studies attribute under half of the gap to unresolved V genes and leave the rest unexplained. From that table come the V and J calls and clone size; the DNA was used to work out D and trimming. The sample table lists about 190,000 clones, over 80% of them with a count of one. Clones ranked in the top ten supply 10% of the sample.

Study-wide findings and limitations: A few of the identified cytomegalovirus-associated TCR beta chains were confirmed in vitro to be specific for cytomegalovirus antigens. Across donors, most TCR sequences were observed very rarely, whereas some public TCRs were present in many individuals. A further reported finding was that TCR beta sequences accurately predicted the HLA-A and HLA-B alleles for most subjects in the first cohort. In a later genetic analysis, a missense DCLRE1C variant was associated with V-gene and J-gene trimming of TCR beta chains, and the association was replicated in an independent cohort. Because the 87-base-pair reads could not distinguish some IMGT-functional V segments, including TRBV6-2 and TRBV6-3, those segments were excluded. Most CMV-associated TCR beta chains appeared to be HLA-restricted in a later analysis, and the HLA associations seemed to be driven largely by CMV exposure. It was suggested by the authors that the approach could potentially be generalized to other disease states and immunological phenotypes. Only TCR beta chains were sequenced in this cohort, and the absence of alpha or paired-chain data limited detectable features. The study gave a list of more than 150 TCR beta chains associated with cytomegalovirus. Presence/absence analyses assumed roughly uniform sequencing depth across donors, an assumption that may not hold. In a later analysis, more than 15,000 TCR beta sequences were associated with specific HLA alleles at a false discovery rate of 0.05. Because counts were too low, roughly 17 rarely observed V segments, including chromosome 9 orphons, were left out of the earlier analysis of 500 to 650 of the donors. When HLA alleles, especially DR and DQ, strongly co-occurred, attributing TCR associations to individual alleles was difficult. In an earlier analysis of 450 to 750 of the donors, most TCR beta V segments appeared in productive rearrangements about 87% or about 30% of the time, broadly matching IMGT annotations. Compared with the 666-donor mean, donors in an Asian-associated ancestry cluster had fewer N-insertions in productive TCRs, according to a later genetic analysis. Linkage disequilibrium might explain the correlated functional status among segregating V segments, but an unknown experimental factor could not be excluded. The only immune exposure information available for the cohort was CMV serostatus. Cytomegalovirus status was reported to be diagnosed by the classifier with high specificity and sensitivity in both the original and validation cohorts. The sequencing pipeline was judged likely to have produced a cluster of highly shared sequence variants as a technical artifact. According to a later analysis, parvovirus B19, influenza, CMV and Epstein-Barr virus appeared linked to several top co-occurrence clusters. Because HLA typing was unavailable for some donors at each locus, only the typed subset was used in association tests. According to a later analysis, TCR association rates differed among HLA loci, with DRB1 alleles showing the most associated TCRs and HLA-C alleles showing the fewest. In a later analysis, HLA-associated TCR beta chains showed more clonal expansion and lower generation probabilities than non-associated chains that were equally common.

Trimming costs V 4 bases and J 8 bases, and their ends lie 8 bases apart. Via the germline V gene (reference sequence), CDR1 is DFQATT and CDR2 SNEGSKA. The CDR3 runs 11 amino acids, cysteine and phenylalanine included. The read is trimmed to its CDR3 DNA, 33 bases read in frame from base 1. In this chain, TRBV20-1 is recombined with TRBJ1-4; perhaps TRBD1 is the D gene, with 5 bases matching. The sequenced sample consisted of PBMCs. This TCR was sampled from a woman aged 50 to 60 in good health and CMV-seropositive. The nucleotide sequence reads TGCAGTGCTATAAAGGGGGAAAAACTGTTTTTT. It specifies CSAIKGEKLFF.